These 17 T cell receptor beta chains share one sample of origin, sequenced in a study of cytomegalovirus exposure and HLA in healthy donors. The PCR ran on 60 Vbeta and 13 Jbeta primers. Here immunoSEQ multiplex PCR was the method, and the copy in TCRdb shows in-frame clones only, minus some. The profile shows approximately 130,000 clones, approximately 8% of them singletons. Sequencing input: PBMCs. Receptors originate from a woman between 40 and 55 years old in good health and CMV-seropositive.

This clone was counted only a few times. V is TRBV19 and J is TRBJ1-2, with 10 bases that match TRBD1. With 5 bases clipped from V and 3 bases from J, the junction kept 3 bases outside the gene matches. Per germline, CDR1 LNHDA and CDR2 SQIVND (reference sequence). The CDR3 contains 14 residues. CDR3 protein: CASSPGTGDYGYTF. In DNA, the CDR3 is TGTGCCAGTAGTCCCGGGACAGGGGACTATGGCTACACCTTC.

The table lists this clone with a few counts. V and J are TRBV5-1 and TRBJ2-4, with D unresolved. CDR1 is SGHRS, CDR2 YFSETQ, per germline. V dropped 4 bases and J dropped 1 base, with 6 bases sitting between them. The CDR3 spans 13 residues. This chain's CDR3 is CASSAEAKNIQYF. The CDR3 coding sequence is TGCGCCAGCAGCGCGGAGGCCAAAAACATTCAGTACTTC.

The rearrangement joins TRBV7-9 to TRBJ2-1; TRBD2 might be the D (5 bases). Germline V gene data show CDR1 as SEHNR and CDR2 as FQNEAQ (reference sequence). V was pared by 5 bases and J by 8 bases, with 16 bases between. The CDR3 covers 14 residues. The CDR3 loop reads CASSTAPVAHEQFF. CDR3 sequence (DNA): TGTGCCAGCAGCACCGCGCCGGTAGCGCATGAGCAGTTCTTC.

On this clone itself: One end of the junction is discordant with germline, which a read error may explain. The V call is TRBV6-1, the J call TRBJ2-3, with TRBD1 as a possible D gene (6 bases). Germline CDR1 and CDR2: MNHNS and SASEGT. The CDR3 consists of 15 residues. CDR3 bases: TGTGCCAGCAGCCACCAGGGGACCACGACAGCTACGCAGTATTTT. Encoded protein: CASSHQGTTTATQYF.

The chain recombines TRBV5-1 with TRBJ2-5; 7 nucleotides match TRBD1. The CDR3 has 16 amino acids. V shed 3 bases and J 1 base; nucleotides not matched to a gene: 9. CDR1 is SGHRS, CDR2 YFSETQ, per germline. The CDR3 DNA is TGCGCCAGCAGCTCACCCTACAGGGGAAGCCAAGAGACCCAGTACTTC. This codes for CASSSPYRGSQETQYF.

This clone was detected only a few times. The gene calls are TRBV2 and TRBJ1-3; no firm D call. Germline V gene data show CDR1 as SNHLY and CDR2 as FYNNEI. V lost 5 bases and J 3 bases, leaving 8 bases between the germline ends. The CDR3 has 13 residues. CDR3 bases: TGTGCCAGCAGTCGGGGAATTGGAAACACCATATATTTT. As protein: CASSRGIGNTIYF.

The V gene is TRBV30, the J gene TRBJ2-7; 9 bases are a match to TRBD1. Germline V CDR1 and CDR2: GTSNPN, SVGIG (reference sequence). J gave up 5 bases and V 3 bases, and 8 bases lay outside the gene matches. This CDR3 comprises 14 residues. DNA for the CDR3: TGTGCCTGGAGCAAAGGACAGGGGATCCACGAGCAGTACTTC. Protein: CAWSKGQGIHEQYF.

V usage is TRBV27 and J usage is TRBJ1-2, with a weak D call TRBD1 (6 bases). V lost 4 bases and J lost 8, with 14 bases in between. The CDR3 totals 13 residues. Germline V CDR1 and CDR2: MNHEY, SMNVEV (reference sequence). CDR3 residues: CASSSQGLGGYTF. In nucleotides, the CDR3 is TGTGCCAGCAGTTCACAGGGTCTAGGGGGCTACACCTTC.

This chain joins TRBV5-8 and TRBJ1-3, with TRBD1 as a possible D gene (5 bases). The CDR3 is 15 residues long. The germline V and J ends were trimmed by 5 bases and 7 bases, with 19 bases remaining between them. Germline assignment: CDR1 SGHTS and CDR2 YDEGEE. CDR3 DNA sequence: TGTGCCAGCAGGGATCGACAGTGGAGTGGTAACACCATATATTTT. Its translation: CASRDRQWSGNTIYF.

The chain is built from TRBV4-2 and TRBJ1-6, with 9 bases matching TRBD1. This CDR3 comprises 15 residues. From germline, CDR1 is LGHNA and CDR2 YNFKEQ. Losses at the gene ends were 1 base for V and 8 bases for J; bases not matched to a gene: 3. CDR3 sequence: CASSQGGQGYSPLHF. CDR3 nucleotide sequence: TGTGCCAGCAGCCAAGGGGGACAGGGATATTCACCCCTCCACTTT.

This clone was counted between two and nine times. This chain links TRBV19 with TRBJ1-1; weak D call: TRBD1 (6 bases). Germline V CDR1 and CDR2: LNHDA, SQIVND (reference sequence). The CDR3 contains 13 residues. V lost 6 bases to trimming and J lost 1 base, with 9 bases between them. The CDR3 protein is CASRCRGNTEAFF. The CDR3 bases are TGTGCCAGTAGATGCAGGGGGAACACTGAAGCTTTCTTT.

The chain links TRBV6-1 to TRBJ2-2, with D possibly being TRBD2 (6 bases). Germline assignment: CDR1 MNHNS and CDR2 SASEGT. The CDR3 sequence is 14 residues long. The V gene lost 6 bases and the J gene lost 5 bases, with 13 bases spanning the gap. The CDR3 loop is CASRVFGGTGELFF. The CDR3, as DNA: TGTGCCAGCAGGGTTTTTGGGGGGACCGGGGAGCTGTTTTTT.

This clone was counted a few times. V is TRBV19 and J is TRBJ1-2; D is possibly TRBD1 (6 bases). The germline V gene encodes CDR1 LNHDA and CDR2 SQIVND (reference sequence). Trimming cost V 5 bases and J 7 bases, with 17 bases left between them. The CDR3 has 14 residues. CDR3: CASSLLGARRGYTF. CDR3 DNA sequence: TGTGCCAGTAGTCTTCTGGGGGCGCGCCGTGGCTACACCTTC.

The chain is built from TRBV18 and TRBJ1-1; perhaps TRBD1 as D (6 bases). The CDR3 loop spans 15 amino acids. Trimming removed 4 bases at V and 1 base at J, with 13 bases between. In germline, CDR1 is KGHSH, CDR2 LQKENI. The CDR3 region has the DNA TGTGCCAGCTCACTTAGGGGGGGGGCGAACACTGAAGCTTTCTTT. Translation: CASSLRGGANTEAFF.

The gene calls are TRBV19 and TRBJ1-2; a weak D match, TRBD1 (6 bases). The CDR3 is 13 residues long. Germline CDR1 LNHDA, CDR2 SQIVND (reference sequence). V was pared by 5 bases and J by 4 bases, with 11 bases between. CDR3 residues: CASSWEGGYGYTF. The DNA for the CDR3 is TGTGCCAGTAGTTGGGAAGGGGGCTATGGCTACACCTTC.

The CDR3 region is CASSSDYRGTGELFF. The DNA of the CDR3 is TGTGCCAGTAGTTCCGACTACCGTGGGACCGGGGAGCTGTTTTTT. The rearrangement joins TRBV19 to TRBJ2-2, with D maybe TRBD2 (5 bases). Germline CDR1 and CDR2: LNHDA and SQIVND (reference sequence). There are 15 residues in the CDR3. V lost 5 bases and J 5 bases, leaving 15 bases between the germline ends.

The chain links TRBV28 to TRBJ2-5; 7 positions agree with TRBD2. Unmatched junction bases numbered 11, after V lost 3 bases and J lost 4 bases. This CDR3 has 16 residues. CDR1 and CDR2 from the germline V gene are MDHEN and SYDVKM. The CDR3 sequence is CASSFTLTSDRETQYF. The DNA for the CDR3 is TGTGCCAGCAGTTTCACCCTCACTAGCGATAGAGAGACCCAGTACTTC.